This T cell receptor (beta chain) was captured by sequencing in a study of blood T cell repertoires in COVID-19. Original data processing: Amplification with reference gene primers provided the estimates of nucleated cell counts. Some clones are missing from TCRdb's copy, which holds only in-frame ones; the method was immunoSEQ multiplex PCR. The V and J calls and the clone size are those of that table, but D and trimming were determined from the DNA. The table shows under 60,000 clones, with about nine tenths occurring only once. Germline V gene sequence: CDR1 MNHEY, CDR2 SVGEGT. The CDR3 totals 13 residues. Trimming stripped 0 bases from V and 5 bases from J, with 7 bases between.

Source material: peripheral blood. This chain links TRBV6-2 or TRBV6-3 with TRBJ1-2, with D unclear. The sequence was obtained from a human donor in a cohort sampled during active COVID-19. CDR3 nucleotide sequence: TGTGCCAGCAGTTACTCGGGAGCGTATGGCTACACCTTC. It translates to CASSYSGAYGYTF.